This TCR beta chain was identified during a study of blood T cell repertoires in COVID-19. Overall study: From T cells, B-cell-depleted T cells, or PBMCs came the material, which was cDNA or gDNA.

CDR1 is SGHAT and CDR2 is FQNNGV in the germline V gene. The CDR3 extends over 15 amino acids. Losses at the gene ends were 1 base for V and 0 bases for J; bases not matched to a gene: 1. Some clones are missing from TCRdb's copy, which holds only in-frame ones; the method was immunoSEQ multiplex PCR. The repertoire holds under 200,000 clones, with 90% to 95% as singletons. The chain recombines TRBV11-2 with TRBJ1-1, with 8 bases identical to TRBD1. Sequencing used peripheral blood. This TCR was recovered from a man in his forties or fifties with acute or convalescent COVID-19. This CDR3 reads CASSLAGGLNTEAFF. CDR3 DNA: TGTGCCAGCAGCTTAGCAGGGGGCTTGAACACTGAAGCTTTCTTT. Combining the CDR3 with reference TRBV11-2 and TRBJ1-1 gives the whole variable domain EAGVAQSPRYKIIEKRQSVAFWCNPISGHATLYWYQQILGQGPKLLIQFQNNGVVDDSQLPKDRFSAERLKGVDSTLKIQPAKLEDSAVYLCASSLAGGLNTEAFFGQGTRLTVV.